Below are 14 T cell receptor beta chains sequenced from a single sample in a study of radiotherapy plus CTLA-4 blockade in lung cancer. Only in-frame clones appear in the TCRdb table, and some are missing; sequencing was by immunoSEQ multiplex PCR. The data show more than 75,000 clones, around nine tenths seen once. The sequences come from peripheral blood, collected from a patient treated with radiotherapy plus ipilimumab. The receptors stem from a human donor with non-small cell lung cancer who had stable disease on radiotherapy plus ipilimumab.

The chain recombines TRBV20-1 with TRBJ2-7; D remains unclear. Per germline, CDR1 DFQATT and CDR2 SNEGSKA (reference sequence). The CDR3 has 11 amino acids. Deletions cut 6 bases from V and 6 bases from J, with 12 bases between. CDR3 residues: CSAARGAEQYF. For the CDR3, the DNA is TGCAGTGCAGCAAGAGGAGCCGAGCAGTACTTC.

V gene TRBV7-2 combines with J gene TRBJ1-5, with no clear D. Per the germline V gene, CDR1 is SGHTA and CDR2 is FQGNSA. Trimming took off 3 bases at V and 2 bases at J, with 14 bases between the two ends. This CDR3 is built from 16 residues. The CDR3 nucleotides are TGTGCCAGCAGCTTCGTAGGGATGGGAGGCAATCAGCCCCAGCATTTT. This gives the protein CASSFVGMGGNQPQHF.

The V gene is TRBV5-1, the J gene TRBJ2-1, with D unresolved. Looked up from germline, CDR1 is SGHRS and CDR2 is YFSETQ. CDR3 length: 13 amino acids. Trimming removed 0 bases from V and 6 bases from J, with 7 bases in between. The CDR3 nucleotides are TGCGCCAGCAGCTTGGCCAGTTTCAATGAGCAGTTCTTC. Protein sequence: CASSLASFNEQFF.

CDR3 in DNA: TGTGCCAGCAGCCAAGGGCAGCATCTGGTTGACTACGAGCAGTACTTC. As protein: CASSQGQHLVDYEQYF. This chain connects TRBV4-2 to TRBJ2-7, with D unresolved. The germline V gene has CDR1 LGHNA and CDR2 YNFKEQ. The CDR3 has 16 residues. The germline V and J ends were trimmed by 1 base and 3 bases, with 16 bases remaining between them.

This chain uses TRBV29-1 with TRBJ1-2; D is possibly TRBD1 (6 bases). The V and J ends lost 0 bases and 7 bases respectively, with 12 bases between them. This CDR3 comprises 13 residues. Germline V lookup: CDR1 SQVTM, CDR2 ANQGSEA. The CDR3 region has the DNA TGCAGCGTTGAAGATCAGGGGTTACGTGGCTACACCTTC. Its translation is CSVEDQGLRGYTF.

This clone was detected a few times. This chain uses TRBV6-5 with TRBJ2-1, with 9 bases that match TRBD1. V was clipped by 6 bases and J by 7 bases; unmatched bases: 7. The CDR3 length is 14 residues. Germline CDR1 reads MNHEY; CDR2 reads SVGAGI. CDR3 coding DNA: TGTGCCAGCAGCCGGGACAGGGCAAAAAATGAGCAGTTCTTC. Its protein product is CASSRDRAKNEQFF.

CDR3 loop: CASSPFRGGEAFF. The CDR3 coding sequence is TGTGCCAGCAGCCCCTTCAGGGGAGGTGAAGCTTTCTTT. V usage is TRBV7-2 and J usage is TRBJ1-1, with a tentative D call TRBD1 (6 bases). The CDR3 spans 13 residues. Between the trimmed V and J ends, which lost 5 bases and 7 bases, there was a span of 14 bases. Per germline, CDR1 SGHTA and CDR2 FQGNSA.

Worth noting for this clone: One junction end does not reproduce the germline sequence, and a read error may be involved. The V gene is TRBV29-1, the J gene TRBJ1-1; no definite D call. CDR3 size: 10 residues. CDR1 is SQVTM, CDR2 ANQGSEA, per germline. The CDR3 here is CSAGETEASF. The DNA of the CDR3 is TGCAGCGCTGGGGAAACTGAAGCTTCCTTT.

This chain joins TRBV7-3 and TRBJ2-3, with D perhaps given as TRBD1 or TRBD2 (5 bases each). Germline loops: CDR1 SGHTA, CDR2 FQGTGA. The CDR3 is 13 amino acids. The V end lost 1 base, the J end lost 5 bases, and 7 bases lay between the germline ends. CDR3 in amino acids: CASSLMRGDTQYF. The CDR3, as DNA: TGTGCCAGCAGCTTAATGAGGGGAGATACGCAGTATTTT.

This clone was recorded only once. The junction departs from germline at one end; a sequencing error may be responsible. The chain couples TRBV18 to TRBJ2-7; D unresolved. The CDR3 consists of 14 residues. Germline V gene lookup returns CDR1 KGHSH and CDR2 LQKENI. CDR3 in amino acids: CASPPKGSASEQYF. In DNA, the CDR3 is TGTGCCAGCCCACCTAAAGGCTCGGCAAGCGAGCAGTACTTC.

V and J are TRBV19 and TRBJ2-5, with 8 bases lining up with TRBD2. The DNA end lines up better with TRBJ2-7; the J call may be wrong. Germline V CDR1 and CDR2: LNHDA, SQIVND (reference sequence). The CDR3 is 15 residues long. CDR3: CASSIGLAGTYEQYF. DNA of the CDR3: TGTGCCAGTAGTATCGGTCTAGCGGGCACCTACGAGCAGTACTTC.

The rearrangement links TRBV27 to TRBJ2-6; D gene unclear. CDR3 length: 17 amino acids. Germline V gene lookup returns CDR1 MNHEY and CDR2 SMNVEV (reference sequence). Trimming stripped 5 bases from V and 0 bases from J, with 14 bases between. The CDR3 loop reads CASSPPRRTSGANVLTF. CDR3 nucleotides: TGTGCCAGCAGTCCCCCCAGACGAACCTCTGGGGCCAACGTCCTGACTTTC.

The genes are TRBV11-2 and TRBJ2-7, with D perhaps matching TRBD2 (5 bases). The CDR3 covers 12 residues. Germline CDR1 SGHAT, CDR2 FQNNGV. V lost 5 bases to trimming and J lost 3 bases, with 8 bases between them. The CDR3 spells CASSPGNYEQYF. Here the CDR3 DNA reads TGTGCCAGCAGCCCCGGGAACTACGAGCAGTACTTC.

The chain couples TRBV28 to TRBJ2-7, with TRBD1 matching 10 bases. The germline V gene encodes CDR1 MDHEN and CDR2 SYDVKM. The CDR3 runs 15 residues. V lost 6 bases, J lost 4 bases, and 9 bases stayed unmatched. The DNA for the CDR3 is TGTGCCAGCAGGGGGGAGACAGGGGGCCTGTACGAGCAGTACTTC. As protein: CASRGETGGLYEQYF.